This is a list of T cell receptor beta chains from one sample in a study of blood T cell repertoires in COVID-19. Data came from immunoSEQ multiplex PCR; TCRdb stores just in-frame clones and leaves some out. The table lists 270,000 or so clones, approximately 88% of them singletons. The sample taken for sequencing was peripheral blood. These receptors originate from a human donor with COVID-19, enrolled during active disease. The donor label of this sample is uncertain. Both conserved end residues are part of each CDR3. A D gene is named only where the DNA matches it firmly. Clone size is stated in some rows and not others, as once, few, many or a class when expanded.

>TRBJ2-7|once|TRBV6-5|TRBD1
CASRYGTGRFYEQYF
TGTGCCAGCAGATACGGGACAGGGCGTTTCTACGAGCAGTACTTC
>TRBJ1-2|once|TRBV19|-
CASIRRQSLYGYTF
TGTGCCAGTATTCGGAGGCAGTCCCTCTATGGCTACACCTTC
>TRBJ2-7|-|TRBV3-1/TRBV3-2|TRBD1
CASSETGATYEQYF
TGTGCCAGCAGCGAGACAGGGGCAACCTACGAGCAGTACTTC
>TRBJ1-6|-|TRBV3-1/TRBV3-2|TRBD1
CASSQAGQGDSPLHF
TGTGCCAGCAGCCAAGCGGGACAGGGGGACTCACCCCTCCACTTT
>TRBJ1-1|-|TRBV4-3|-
CASSQAGGVAEAFF
TGCGCCAGCAGCCAAGCGGGAGGGGTCGCTGAAGCTTTCTTT
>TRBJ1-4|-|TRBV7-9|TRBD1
CASSPWTGSLRATNEKLFF
TGTGCCAGCAGCCCCTGGACAGGGAGCCTTAGGGCAACTAATGAAAAACTGTTTTTT
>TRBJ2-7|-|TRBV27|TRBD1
CATGKSGTASYEQYF
TGTGCCACCGGAAAATCCGGGACAGCGTCCTACGAGCAGTACTTC
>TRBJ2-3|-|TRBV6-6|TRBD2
CAIAGGRADTQYF
TGTGCCATCGCGGGAGGGAGGGCAGATACGCAGTATTTT
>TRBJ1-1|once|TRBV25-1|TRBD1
CASRRDRMNTEAFF
TGTGCCAGCAGAAGGGACAGGATGAACACTGAAGCTTTCTTT
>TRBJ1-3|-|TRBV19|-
CASRGGSTSGNTIYF
TGTGCCAGTAGGGGAGGGAGCACCTCTGGAAACACCATATATTTT